The sequence of this T cell receptor beta chain was determined in a study of CD8 T cells in Susac syndrome. After extraction with the RNeasy kit, roughly 0.45 to 1 ug of the RNA was reverse transcribed using random hexamers. MiXCR, run by TCRdb on the immunoSEQ multiplex PCR reads, gives a single entry per CDR3 protein. Counted here are about 120,000 distinct CDR3 sequences, 85% to 95% occurring once; the ten biggest clones make up roughly 0.12%. Trimming at V came to 6 bases and at J to 1 base, leaving 6 bases not matched to a gene. Germline loops: CDR1 SGHDT, CDR2 YYEEEE. The CDR3 is 15 amino acids.

This TCR came from a human donor in good health. What was sequenced was CD8+ T cells from PBMCs. The rearrangement uses TRBV5-6 and TRBJ2-1; the match to TRBD2 covers 8 bases. This chain's CDR3 is CASTRRGGSYNEQFF. The CDR3 DNA is TGTGCCAGCACCCGACGGGGGGGATCCTACAATGAGCAGTTCTTC.